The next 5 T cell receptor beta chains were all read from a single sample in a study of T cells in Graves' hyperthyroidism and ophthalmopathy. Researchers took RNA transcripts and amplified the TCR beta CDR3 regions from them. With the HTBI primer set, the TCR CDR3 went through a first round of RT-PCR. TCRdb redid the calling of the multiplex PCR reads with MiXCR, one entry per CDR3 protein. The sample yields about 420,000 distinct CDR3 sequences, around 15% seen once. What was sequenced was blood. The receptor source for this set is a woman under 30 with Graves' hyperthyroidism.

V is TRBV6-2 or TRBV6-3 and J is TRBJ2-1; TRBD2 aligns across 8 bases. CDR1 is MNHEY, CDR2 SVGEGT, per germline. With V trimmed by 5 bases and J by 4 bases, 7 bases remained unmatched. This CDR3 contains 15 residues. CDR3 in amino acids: CASSTYGGGYNEQFF. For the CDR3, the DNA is TGTGCCAGCAGTACCTACGGGGGGGGGTACAATGAGCAGTTCTTC.

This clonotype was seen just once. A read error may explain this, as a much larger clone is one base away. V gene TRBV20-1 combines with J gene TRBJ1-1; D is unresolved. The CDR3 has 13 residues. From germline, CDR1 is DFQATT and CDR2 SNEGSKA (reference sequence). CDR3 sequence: CSARPSYNTEASF. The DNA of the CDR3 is TGCAGTGCTAGGCCATCCTACAACACTGAAGCTTCCTTT.

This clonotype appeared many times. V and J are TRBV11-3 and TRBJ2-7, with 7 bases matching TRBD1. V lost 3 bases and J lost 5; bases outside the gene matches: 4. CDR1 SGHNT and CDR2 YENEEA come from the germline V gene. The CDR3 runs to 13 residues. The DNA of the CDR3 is TGTGCCAGCAGCTTCGGACAGGTAGACGAGCAGTACTTC. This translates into CASSFGQVDEQYF. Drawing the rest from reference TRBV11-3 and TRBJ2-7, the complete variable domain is EAGVVQSPRYKIIEKKQPVAFWCNPISGHNTLYWYLQNLGQGPELLIRYENEEAVDDSQLPKDRFSAERLKGVDSTLKIQPAELGDSAVYLCASSFGQVDEQYFGPGTRLTVT.

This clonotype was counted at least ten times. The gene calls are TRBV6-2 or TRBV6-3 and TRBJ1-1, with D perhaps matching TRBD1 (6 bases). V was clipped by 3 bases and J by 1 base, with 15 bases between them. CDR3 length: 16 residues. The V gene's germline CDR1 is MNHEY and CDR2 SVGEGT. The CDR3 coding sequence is TGTGCCAGCAGTTATACCCTGGACAGCCAGAACACTGAAGCTTTCTTT. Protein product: CASSYTLDSQNTEAFF.

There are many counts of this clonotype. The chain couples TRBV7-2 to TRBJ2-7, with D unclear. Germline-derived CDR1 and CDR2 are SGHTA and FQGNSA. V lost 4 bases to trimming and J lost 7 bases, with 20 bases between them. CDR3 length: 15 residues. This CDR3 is CASSSPGQAASEQYF. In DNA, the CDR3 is TGTGCCAGCAGCTCCCCGGGCCAGGCGGCGTCGGAGCAGTACTTC.